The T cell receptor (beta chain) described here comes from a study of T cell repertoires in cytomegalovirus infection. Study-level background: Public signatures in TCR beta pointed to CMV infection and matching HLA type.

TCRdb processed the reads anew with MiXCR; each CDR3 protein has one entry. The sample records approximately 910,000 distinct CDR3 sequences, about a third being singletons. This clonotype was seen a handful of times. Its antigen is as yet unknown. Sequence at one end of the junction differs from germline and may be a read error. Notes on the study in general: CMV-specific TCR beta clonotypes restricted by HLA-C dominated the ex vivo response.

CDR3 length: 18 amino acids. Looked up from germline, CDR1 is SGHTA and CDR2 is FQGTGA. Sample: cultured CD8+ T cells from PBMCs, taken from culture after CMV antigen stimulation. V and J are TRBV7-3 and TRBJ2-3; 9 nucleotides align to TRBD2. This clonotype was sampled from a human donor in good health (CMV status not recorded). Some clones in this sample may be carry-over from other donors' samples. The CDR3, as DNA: TGTGCCAACAGCTTCCCCAGCGGGGGGCGAAACTTCACAGATACGCAGTATTTT. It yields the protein CANSFPSGGRNFTDTQYF.